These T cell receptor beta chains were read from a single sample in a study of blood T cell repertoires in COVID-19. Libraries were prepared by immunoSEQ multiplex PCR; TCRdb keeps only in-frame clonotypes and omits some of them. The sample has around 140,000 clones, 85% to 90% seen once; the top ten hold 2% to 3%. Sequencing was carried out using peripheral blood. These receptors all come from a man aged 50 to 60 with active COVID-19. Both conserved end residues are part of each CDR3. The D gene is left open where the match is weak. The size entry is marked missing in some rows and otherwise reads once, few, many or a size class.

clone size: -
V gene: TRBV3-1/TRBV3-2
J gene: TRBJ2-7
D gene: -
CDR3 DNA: TGTGCCAGCAGCCAACGGGGATACGAGCAGTACTTC
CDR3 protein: CASSQRGYEQYF

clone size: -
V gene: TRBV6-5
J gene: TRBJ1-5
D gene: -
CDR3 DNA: TGTGCCAGCAGTTACGGGGTAGGGAGTCAGCCCCAGCATTTT
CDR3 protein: CASSYGVGSQPQHF

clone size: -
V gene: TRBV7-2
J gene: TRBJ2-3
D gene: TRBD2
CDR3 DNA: TGTGCCAGCAGCTCCCAACTAGCGGGGGGGTTCACAGATACGCAGTATTTT
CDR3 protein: CASSSQLAGGFTDTQYF

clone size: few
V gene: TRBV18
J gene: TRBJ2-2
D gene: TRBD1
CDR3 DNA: TGTGCCAGCTCGGGGGACAGCCCCACCGGGGAGCTGTTTTTT
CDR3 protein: CASSGDSPTGELFF

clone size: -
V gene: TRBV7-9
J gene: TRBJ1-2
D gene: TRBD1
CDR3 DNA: TGTGCCAGCAGCTTCACGGGAATGTCCCGGGACAGCAGAGACTATGGCTACACCTTC
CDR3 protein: CASSFTGMSRDSRDYGYTF

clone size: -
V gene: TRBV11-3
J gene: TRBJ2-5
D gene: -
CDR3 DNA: TGTGCCAGCAGCCCCCGAGGGAAACAAGAGACCCAGTACTTC
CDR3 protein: CASSPRGKQETQYF

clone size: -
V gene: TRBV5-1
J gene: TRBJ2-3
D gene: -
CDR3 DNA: TGCGCCAGCAGCGGCCGGGGGGCGCGCACAGATACGCAGTATTTT
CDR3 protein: CASSGRGARTDTQYF

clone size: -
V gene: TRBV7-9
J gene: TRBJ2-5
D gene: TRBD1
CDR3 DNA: TGTGCCAGCAGCCCAGGACAGGGCGCGGAGACCCAGTACTTC
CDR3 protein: CASSPGQGAETQYF

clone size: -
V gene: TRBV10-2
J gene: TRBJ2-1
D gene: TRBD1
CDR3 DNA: TGCGCCAGCAGTGAACGGACAGGGGTGTTCTTC
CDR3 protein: CASSERTGVFF

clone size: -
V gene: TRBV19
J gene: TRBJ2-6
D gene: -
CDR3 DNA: TGTGCCAGTAGTCGCGGCACCCCGCTCTGGGCCAACGTCCTGACTTTC
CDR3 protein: CASSRGTPLWANVLTF

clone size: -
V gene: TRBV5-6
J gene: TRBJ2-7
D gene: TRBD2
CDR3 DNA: TGTGCCAGCTCCGGGGGGACCTACGAGCAGTACTTC
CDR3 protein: CASSGGTYEQYF

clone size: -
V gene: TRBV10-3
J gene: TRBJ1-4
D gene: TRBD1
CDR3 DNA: TGTGCCATCAGTAATAACAGGGGCGAACATGAAAAACTGTTTTTT
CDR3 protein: CAISNNRGEHEKLFF

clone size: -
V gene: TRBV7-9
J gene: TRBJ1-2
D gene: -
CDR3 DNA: TGTGCCAGCAGCTTTGAGGGCCCGGTGGGGTATGGCTACACCTTC
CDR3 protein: CASSFEGPVGYGYTF

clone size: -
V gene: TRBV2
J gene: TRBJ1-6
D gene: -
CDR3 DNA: TGTGCCAGCAGTGAATCTTTGGGCAGACTAAATTCACCCCTCCACTTT
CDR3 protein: CASSESLGRLNSPLHF

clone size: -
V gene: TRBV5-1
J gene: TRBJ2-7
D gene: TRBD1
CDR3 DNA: TGCGCCAGCAGTCGACAGGGGCCCTACGAGCAGTACTTC
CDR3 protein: CASSRQGPYEQYF

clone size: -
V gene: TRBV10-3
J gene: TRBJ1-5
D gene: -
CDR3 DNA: TGTGCCATCAGACAGGTTAGCAATCAGCCCCAGCATTTT
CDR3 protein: CAIRQVSNQPQHF

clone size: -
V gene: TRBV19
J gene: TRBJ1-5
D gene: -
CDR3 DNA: TGTGCCAGTAGAGTCGGAGGCAATCAGCCCCAGCATTTT
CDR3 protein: CASRVGGNQPQHF

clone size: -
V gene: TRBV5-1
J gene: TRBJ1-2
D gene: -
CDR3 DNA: TGCGCCAGCAGCTCCTTCCAGCACAGTGGGGGCTACACCTTC
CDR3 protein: CASSSFQHSGGYTF

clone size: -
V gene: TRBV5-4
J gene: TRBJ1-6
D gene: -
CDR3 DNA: TGTGCCAGCAGCTTGGGAGTCACGAGGCGGGGGAGCTCCTATAATTCACCCCTCCACTTT
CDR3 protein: CASSLGVTRRGSSYNSPLHF

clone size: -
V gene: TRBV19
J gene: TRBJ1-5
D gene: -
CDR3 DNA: TGTGCCAGTACAGGGATCATCAATCAGCCCCAGCATTTT
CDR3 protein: CASTGIINQPQHF

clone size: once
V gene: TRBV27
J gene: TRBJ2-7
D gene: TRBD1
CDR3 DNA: TGTGCCAGCAGTTCATGGACGGGACAGGGCTACGAGCAGTACTTC
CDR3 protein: CASSSWTGQGYEQYF

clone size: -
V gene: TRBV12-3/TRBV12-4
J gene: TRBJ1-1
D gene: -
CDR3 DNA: TGTGCCAGCAGCCTTGGACTCGGGGGGGAAGCTTTCTTT
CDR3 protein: CASSLGLGGEAFF

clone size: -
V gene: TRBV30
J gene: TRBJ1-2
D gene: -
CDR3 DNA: TGTGCCTGGATCTCGGCCGGGGGGCCCTATGGCTACACCTTC
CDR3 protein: CAWISAGGPYGYTF

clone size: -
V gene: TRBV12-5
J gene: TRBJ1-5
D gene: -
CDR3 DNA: TGTGCTAGTGGTTTCGGGGGGGTGGGCAGCCCTTCACCCCAGCATTTT
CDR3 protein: CASGFGGVGSPSPQHF

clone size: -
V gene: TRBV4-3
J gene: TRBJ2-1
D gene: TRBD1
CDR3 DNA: TGCGCCAGCAGCACGGGACAGGGGATCAGTGAGCAGTTCTTC
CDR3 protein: CASSTGQGISEQFF

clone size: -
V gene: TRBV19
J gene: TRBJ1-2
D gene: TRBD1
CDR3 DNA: TGTGCCAGTAGTATGATCGGGACAGGGGTCGGCTACACCTTC
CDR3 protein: CASSMIGTGVGYTF

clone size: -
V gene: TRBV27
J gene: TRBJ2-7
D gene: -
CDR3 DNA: TGTGCCAGCAGCCCTTATCCCCCCTACGAGCAGTACTTC
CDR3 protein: CASSPYPPYEQYF

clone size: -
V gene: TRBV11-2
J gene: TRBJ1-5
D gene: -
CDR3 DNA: TGTGCCAGCAGCTTAGATCTGAATCAGCCCCAGCATTTT
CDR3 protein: CASSLDLNQPQHF

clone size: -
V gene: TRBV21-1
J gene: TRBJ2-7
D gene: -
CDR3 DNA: TGTGCCAGAGGGGTTACGGGACTCTACGAGCAGTACTTC
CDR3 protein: CARGVTGLYEQYF

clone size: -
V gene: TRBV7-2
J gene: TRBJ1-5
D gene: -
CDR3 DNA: TGTGCCAGCAGCCGAAAGCAGGGTCAGCCCCAGCATTTT
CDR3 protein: CASSRKQGQPQHF

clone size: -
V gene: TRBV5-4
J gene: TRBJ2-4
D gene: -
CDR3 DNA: TGTGCCAGCGCCCCGTCAGTTATCGAAAACATTCAGTACTTC
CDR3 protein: CASAPSVIENIQYF

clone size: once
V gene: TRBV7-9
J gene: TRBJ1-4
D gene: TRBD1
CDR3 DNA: TGTGCCAGCAGCTCGGATCCGGGACAGCCATTTTTT
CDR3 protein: CASSSDPGQPFF

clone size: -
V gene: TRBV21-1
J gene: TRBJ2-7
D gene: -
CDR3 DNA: TGTGCCAGCAGCAAAGTGAGGCACCGCTCTTCTTTATACGAGCAGTACTTC
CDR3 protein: CASSKVRHRSSLYEQYF

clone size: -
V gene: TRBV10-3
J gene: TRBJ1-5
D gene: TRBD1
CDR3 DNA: TGTGCCATCAGTGAGTCCCTAGTTAGGGGGCTTGCTCAGCCCCAGCATTTT
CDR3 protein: CAISESLVRGLAQPQHF

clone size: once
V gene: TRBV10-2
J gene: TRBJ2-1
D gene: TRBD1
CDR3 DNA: TGCGCCAGCAGTGAGCCGGGACAGGGGGCAAATGAGCAGTTCTTC
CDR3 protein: CASSEPGQGANEQFF

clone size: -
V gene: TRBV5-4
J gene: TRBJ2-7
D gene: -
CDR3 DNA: TGTGCCAGCACCATGGAAGAAAGAGGCGACGAGCAGTACTTC
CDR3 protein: CASTMEERGDEQYF

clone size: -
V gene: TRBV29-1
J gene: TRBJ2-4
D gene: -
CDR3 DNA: TGCAGCGTGGCGACAGGTGGGGGATCCAAAAACATTCAGTACTTC
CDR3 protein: CSVATGGGSKNIQYF

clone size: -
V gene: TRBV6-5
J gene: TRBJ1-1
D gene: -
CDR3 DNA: TGTGCCAGCAGTCGACAGACGAACACTGAAGCTTTCTTT
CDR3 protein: CASSRQTNTEAFF